This entry lists 4 T cell receptor beta chains sequenced from one sample in a study of T cell responses to AZD1222 COVID-19 vaccine. The table came from immunoSEQ multiplex PCR; TCRdb's copy has only in-frame clones and leaves some out. The data hold approximately 100,000 clones, with approximately 88% observed a single time. Here the sequenced sample was peripheral blood, taken on day 0 of AZD1222 vaccination. These TCRs come from an adult in good health.

The chain couples TRBV7-2 to TRBJ2-7, with D perhaps TRBD1 (6 bases). Per germline, CDR1 SGHTA and CDR2 FQGNSA. The CDR3 is 17 residues long. Trimming left V 1 base short and J 0 bases short, with 16 bases between. CDR3 region: CASSLGGTGRTSYEQYF. DNA for the CDR3: TGTGCCAGCAGCTTAGGTGGAACAGGGAGAACCTCCTACGAGCAGTACTTC.

J is TRBJ1-2 and V is TRBV6-5, with D maybe TRBD1 (5 bases). The CDR3 covers 15 residues. V was clipped by 4 bases and J by 3 bases, with 15 bases between them. Germline V CDR1 and CDR2: MNHEY, SVGAGI. The CDR3 spells CASSFLAGADYGYTF. CDR3 coding DNA: TGTGCCAGCAGTTTTCTCGCCGGGGCAGACTATGGCTACACCTTC.

The gene calls are TRBV18 and TRBJ2-1; D uncertain. Germline V gives CDR1 KGHSH, CDR2 LQKENI. Between the trimmed V and J ends, which lost 3 bases and 0 bases, there was a span of 12 bases. The CDR3 has 16 residues. DNA of the CDR3: TGTGCCAGCTCACCCCCCACCATAAGCTCCTACAATGAGCAGTTCTTC. Protein product: CASSPPTISSYNEQFF.

The chain carries TRBV28 and TRBJ1-5, with D maybe TRBD1 (5 bases). The CDR3 totals 13 residues. V was shortened by 8 bases and J by 2 bases, with 10 bases between the two germline ends. Germline V lookup: CDR1 MDHEN, CDR2 SYDVKM. CDR3 coding DNA: TGTGCCAGCGGCAGGGAGGGCAATCAGCCCCAGCATTTT. Its translation is CASGREGNQPQHF.